Shown below are 25 T cell receptor beta chains from a single sample sequenced in a study of CD8 T cells in ankylosing spondylitis. TCRdb reprocessed the 5' RACE reads with MiXCR, giving one entry per CDR3 protein. The table lists 150,000 to 250,000 distinct CDR3 sequences, 10% to 15% of them singletons. Specimen: blood, either unsorted or a sorted T cell fraction (not recorded which). The receptors come from a male donor with ankylosing spondylitis or in good health (not recorded which).

The chain carries TRBV7-6 and TRBJ2-1; D is possibly TRBD2 (6 bases). This CDR3 is 15 amino acids long. Trimming removed 3 bases at V and 1 base at J, with 10 bases between. Germline V gene data show CDR1 as SGHVS and CDR2 as FNYEAQ. The DNA for the CDR3 is TGTGCCAGCAGCTTTGGAGGGAGGTCCTACAATGAGCAGTTCTTC. The encoded protein is CASSFGGRSYNEQFF.

There are a few counts of this clonotype. This chain uses TRBV14 with TRBJ2-7, with 8 bases lining up with TRBD2. The CDR3 length is 15 residues. Germline V lookup: CDR1 SGHDN, CDR2 FVKESK. J was trimmed by 7 bases and V by 4 bases; bases with no gene match: 12. The DNA of the CDR3 is TGTGCCAGCAGCCCTTGGGATAGCGGGGTGGTGGAGCAGTACTTC. Its translation: CASSPWDSGVVEQYF.

The genes are TRBV9 and TRBJ2-6, with TRBD1 as a possible D gene (6 bases). The CDR3 loop spans 16 amino acids. Trimming left V 0 bases short and J 0 bases short, with 7 bases between. Germline values: CDR1 SGDLS, CDR2 YYNGEE. The CDR3 DNA reads TGTGCCAGCAGCGTAGGGGACACCTCTGGGGCCAACGTCCTGACTTTC. Translation: CASSVGDTSGANVLTF.

There are a few counts of this clonotype. DNA for the CDR3: TGTGCCAGCAGCGATGGACGGTTAGAGGTAGAGACCCAGTACTTC. Its protein is CASSDGRLEVETQYF. This rearrangement joins TRBV7-9 to TRBJ2-5; D is unclear. V gave up 5 bases and J gave up 4 bases, with 17 bases separating them. The CDR3 spans 15 residues. Germline CDR1 SEHNR, CDR2 FQNEAQ (reference sequence).

This clonotype was counted ten times or more. J is TRBJ2-7 and V is TRBV12-3 or TRBV12-4; D not resolved. V lost 3 bases and J 5 bases, leaving 11 bases between the germline ends. The CDR3 runs 13 residues. The CDR3 DNA follows: TGTGCCAGCAGTTTCGGTAGGGTCAACGAGCAGTACTTC. Protein sequence: CASSFGRVNEQYF.

Only a few counts were recorded for this clonotype. V is TRBV5-5 and J is TRBJ2-4; weak D call: TRBD1 (5 bases). The CDR3 length is 18 residues. Germline V lookup: CDR1 SGHKS, CDR2 YYEKEE (reference sequence). Trimming stripped 0 bases from V and 0 bases from J, with 16 bases between. In DNA form, the CDR3 reads TGTGCCAGCAGCTTGGGGGGCACATTTGTCCTAGCCAAAAACATTCAGTACTTC. Encoded protein: CASSLGGTFVLAKNIQYF.

The table lists this clonotype with many counts. V usage is TRBV7-9 and J usage is TRBJ2-1; D not certain. This CDR3 is 13 amino acids long. V shed 4 bases and J shed 10 bases, with 14 bases lying between them. CDR1 is SEHNR, CDR2 FQNEAQ, per germline (reference sequence). In DNA, the CDR3 is TGTGCCAGCAGCTCTCGACGTCAGCCAGAGCAGTTCTTC. It codes for CASSSRRQPEQFF.

This clonotype occurred many times. The J gene is TRBJ2-6, the V gene TRBV7-9; D is undetermined. V was shortened by 1 base and J by 0 bases, with 13 bases between the two germline ends. The CDR3 sequence is 18 residues long. Germline V gives CDR1 SEHNR, CDR2 FQNEAQ (reference sequence). The CDR3 loop reads CASSLGTETSSGANVLTF. The CDR3 coding sequence is TGTGCCAGCAGCTTAGGAACAGAAACCAGCTCTGGGGCCAACGTCCTGACTTTC.

V is TRBV5-6 and J is TRBJ2-7; D remains unclear. V was shortened by 4 bases and J by 3 bases, with 14 bases between the two germline ends. Germline CDR1 reads SGHDT; CDR2 reads YYEEEE. The CDR3 has 14 amino acids. The CDR3 DNA reads TGTGCCAGCAGCCCACAACTAAAAAACTACGAGCAGTACTTC. It yields the protein CASSPQLKNYEQYF.

This clonotype was detected a few times. V is TRBV4-1 and J is TRBJ1-2; D ambiguous. CDR3 length: 13 residues. Germline V lookup: CDR1 MGHRA, CDR2 YSYEKL. Trimming left V 3 bases short and J 5 bases short, with 10 bases between. CDR3 sequence reads: CASSQLDGYGYTF. CDR3 bases: TGCGCCAGCAGCCAGTTAGACGGGTATGGCTACACCTTC.

This rearrangement joins TRBV30 to TRBJ2-1, with D hard to call. In germline, CDR1 is GTSNPN, CDR2 SVGIG (reference sequence). The CDR3 consists of 13 residues. Trimming took off 1 base at V and 10 bases at J, with 14 bases between the two ends. The CDR3 region is CAWSAVGIGEQFF. The DNA of the CDR3 is TGTGCCTGGAGTGCCGTTGGGATAGGAGAGCAGTTCTTC.

This clonotype was seen once. V gene TRBV4-1 combines with J gene TRBJ1-2; D unresolved. The length of the CDR3 is 15 residues. Germline loops: CDR1 MGHRA, CDR2 YSYEKL. V lost 4 bases and J 2 bases, leaving 14 bases between the germline ends. CDR3 loop: CASSRTLDANYGYTF. Here the CDR3 DNA reads TGCGCCAGCAGCCGGACTCTCGACGCCAACTATGGCTACACCTTC.

The rearrangement links TRBV5-5 to TRBJ2-3, with 7 bases matching TRBD2. Germline CDR1 and CDR2: SGHKS and YYEKEE (reference sequence). This CDR3 is built from 16 residues. With 2 bases clipped from V and 1 base from J, the junction kept 7 bases outside the gene matches. The DNA of the CDR3 is TGTGCCAGCAGCTTAATTAGCGGGCCCGGCACAGATACGCAGTATTTT. It specifies CASSLISGPGTDTQYF.

This clonotype was seen repeatedly, ten times or more. The chain combines TRBV29-1 with TRBJ2-3; TRBD1 might be the D (5 bases). V dropped 6 bases and J dropped 5 bases, with 15 bases sitting between them. The CDR3 is made up of 13 amino acids. Germline CDR1 SQVTM, CDR2 ANQGSEA. The CDR3 protein is CSVVQGVLDTQYF. As DNA, the CDR3 is TGCAGCGTGGTGCAGGGTGTTTTAGATACGCAGTATTTT.

The V gene is TRBV12-3 or TRBV12-4, the J gene TRBJ2-7, with D unclear. Trimming cost V 6 bases and J 2 bases, with 20 bases left between them. CDR3 length: 16 amino acids. CDR3 protein: CASSRASGLSAYEQYF. CDR3 nucleotides: TGTGCCAGCAGCCGTGCCTCGGGTCTATCGGCCTACGAGCAGTACTTC.

This chain connects TRBV12-5 to TRBJ2-5, with D possibly matching TRBD2 (7 bases). The germline V gene encodes CDR1 LGHNT and CDR2 FRNRAP. The CDR3 consists of 16 residues. The germline V and J ends were trimmed by 6 bases and 4 bases, with 21 bases remaining between them. The DNA of the CDR3 is TGTGCTAGTGGCCGCCCTGGGGGGAGGGGGGGAGAGACCCAGTACTTC. It is translated as CASGRPGGRGGETQYF.

The chain combines TRBV7-9 with TRBJ1-1; no clear D gene. Germline V gives CDR1 SEHNR, CDR2 FQNEAQ (reference sequence). V lost 3 bases, J lost 0 bases, and 8 bases lay in between. This CDR3 is 14 amino acids long. The CDR3 DNA follows: TGTGCCAGCAGCTTTTTGGTTTTGAACACTGAAGCTTTCTTT. It yields the protein CASSFLVLNTEAFF.

This clonotype was recorded many times. V gene TRBV4-2 combines with J gene TRBJ2-3, with TRBD2 identical over 12 bases. V shed 0 bases and J 5 bases; nucleotides not matched to a gene: 6. The CDR3 loop spans 17 amino acids. The germline CDR1 and CDR2 sequences are LGHNA and YNFKEQ. The CDR3 is CASSQDASGGALDTQYF. CDR3 sequence (DNA): TGTGCCAGCAGCCAAGATGCTAGCGGGGGGGCCTTAGATACGCAGTATTTT.

The rearrangement joins TRBV30 to TRBJ1-1, with D maybe TRBD1 (5 bases). The CDR3 extends over 13 amino acids. CDR1 GTSNPN and CDR2 SVGIG come from the germline V gene (reference sequence). The V gene lost 4 bases and the J gene lost 4 bases, with 13 bases spanning the gap. The CDR3 DNA sequence: TGTGCCTGGACGAATAGGGGATTCACTGAAGCTTTCTTT. Translation: CAWTNRGFTEAFF.

This clonotype was counted a few times. The chain recombines TRBV19 with TRBJ2-7; the D call may be TRBD1 or TRBD2 (5 bases each). Trimming removed 1 base from V and 3 bases from J, with 16 bases in between. The CDR3 extends over 16 amino acids. Germline loops: CDR1 LNHDA, CDR2 SQIVND (reference sequence). The CDR3 bases are TGTGCCAGTAGTATAGGCGCCGGGGCAGCCTACTACGAGCAGTACTTC. Translating it yields CASSIGAGAAYYEQYF.

The CDR3 nucleotides are TGTGCCAGCAGCCAAGGGCTTTTGATCCACGAGCAGTACTTC. It translates to CASSQGLLIHEQYF. The chain couples TRBV4-2 to TRBJ2-7; D gene uncertain. Germline V gene data show CDR1 as LGHNA and CDR2 as YNFKEQ. The length of the CDR3 is 14 residues. V lost 1 base and J lost 5, with 12 bases in between.

The V and J genes are TRBV5-6 and TRBJ1-6, with D perhaps TRBD1 (5 bases). V lost 3 bases and J 9 bases, leaving 13 bases between the germline ends. Looked up from germline, CDR1 is SGHDT and CDR2 is YYEEEE. This CDR3 contains 14 residues. The CDR3 loop is CASSSGVLGSPLHF. The CDR3 region has the DNA TGTGCCAGCAGCTCGGGGGTACTCGGTTCACCCCTCCACTTT.

V and J are TRBV20-1 and TRBJ2-7; 9 nucleotides align to TRBD1. The V gene's germline CDR1 is DFQATT and CDR2 SNEGSKA (reference sequence). The CDR3 runs to 14 residues. The V gene end was trimmed by 6 bases and the J gene end by 2 bases; junction bases not matched to a gene: 8. The chain's CDR3 is CSAPRGQGPYEQYF. DNA of the CDR3: TGCAGTGCCCCCCGGGGACAGGGCCCCTACGAGCAGTACTTC.

The CDR3 loop reads CASSLDGLADATGELFF. CDR3 DNA: TGTGCCAGCAGCTTAGACGGGCTAGCGGACGCGACCGGGGAGCTGTTTTTT. The chain combines TRBV7-9 with TRBJ2-2; 7 bases line up with TRBD2. CDR1 and CDR2 (germline): SEHNR, FQNEAQ (reference sequence). The junction had 10 bases not matched to a gene; V was cut back by 1 base and J by 5 bases. The CDR3 sequence is 17 residues long.

This clonotype was observed at least ten times. This chain uses TRBV4-1 with TRBJ2-1; TRBD2 aligns across 9 bases. V dropped 4 bases and J dropped 7; count of bases not matched to a gene: 14. CDR3 size: 17 residues. Germline CDR1 and CDR2: MGHRA and YSYEKL. CDR3 bases: TGCGCCAGCAGCCCAAACCTTAGCGGGAGCTTCCGAAATGAGCAGTTCTTC. It translates to CASSPNLSGSFRNEQFF.